The entry below gives a single TCR beta chain sequence along with its context. Antigen unknown. This sample was included in a study of OX40 agonist ivuxolimab in advanced cancers. Study background: Clinicians treated patients with ivuxolimab, an agonistic anti-OX40 (CD134) antibody. Antecedent anti-PD-1, anti-PD-L1 or anti-CTLA-4 therapy was permissible, with roughly 36% having received some.

Here immunoSEQ multiplex PCR was the method, and the copy in TCRdb shows in-frame clones only, minus some. Of tens of thousands of clones in the sample, about 90% were seen once. Study-wide results and limits: Fewer expanded clones were found on average in CD4+ than in CD8+ T cells.

The CDR3 is made up of 15 amino acids. CDR1 and CDR2 (germline): SGDLS, YYNGEE. The V and J ends lost 2 bases and 2 bases, in that order; junction bases with no gene match: 2. This chain connects TRBV9 to TRBJ2-3, with 10 bases identical to TRBD2. The clonotype originates from an adult with an advanced solid tumor such as melanoma, head and neck, liver or kidney cancer. The sample was CD4+ or CD8+ T cells sorted from blood, taken in a trial of the OX40 agonist ivuxolimab. Here the CDR3 DNA reads TGTGCCAGCAGCGTTAGCGGGGGGCCCACAGATACGCAGTATTTT. Translating gives CASSVSGGPTDTQYF. Full variable domain (missing parts from reference TRBV9 and TRBJ2-3): DSGVTQTPKHLITATGQRVTLRCSPRSGDLSVYWYQQSLDQGLQFLIQYYNGEERAKGNILERFSAQQFPDLHSELNLSSLELGDSALYFCASSVSGGPTDTQYFGPGTRLTVL.